The 12 T cell receptor beta chains below were found in one sample sequenced in a study of T cell repertoires in cytomegalovirus infection. These receptors have no known antigen. TCRdb redid the calling of the reads with MiXCR, one entry per CDR3 protein. Of about 900,000 distinct CDR3 sequences detected, 30% to 40% appear once; the ten largest clones hold 11% to 15%. This material consisted of cultured CD8+ T cells from PBMCs, taken from culture after CMV antigen stimulation. These receptors all stem from a human donor in good health (CMV status not recorded). Some clones in this sample may be carry-over from other donors' samples.

J is TRBJ2-1 and V is TRBV13, with 10 bases fitting TRBD2. J lost 4 bases, V lost 2 bases, and 8 bases had no gene match. This CDR3 spans 17 amino acids. CDR1 is PRHDT and CDR2 is FYEKMQ in the germline V gene (reference sequence). CDR3 residues: CASSLLSSGGIYNEQFF. CDR3 in DNA: TGTGCCAGCAGCTTATTGTCTAGCGGGGGCATTTACAATGAGCAGTTCTTC.

The CDR3 region has the DNA TGTGCCAGCAGTGAGGTCAGCCTCACCGGGGAGCTGTTTTTT. Its translation: CASSEVSLTGELFF. The chain carries TRBV6-1 and TRBJ2-2; no definite D call. Germline V gene lookup returns CDR1 MNHNS and CDR2 SASEGT. The CDR3 has 14 residues. V lost 3 bases and J lost 4, with 9 bases in between.

This clonotype was picked up many times. The chain recombines TRBV7-6 with TRBJ2-3; 12 bases match TRBD2. Germline V gene lookup returns CDR1 SGHVS and CDR2 FNYEAQ. This CDR3 has 17 residues. V gave up 2 bases and J gave up 1 base; unmatched junction bases: 4. The CDR3 here is CASSLRLAGEGTDTQYF. Written as DNA, the CDR3 is TGTGCCAGCAGCTTAAGACTAGCGGGGGAGGGCACAGATACGCAGTATTTT.

The sample holds a few counts of this clonotype. This chain connects TRBV6-1 to TRBJ1-6; TRBD1 agrees at 8 bases. The V gene end was trimmed by 6 bases and the J gene end by 7 bases; junction bases not matched to a gene: 8. This CDR3 comprises 15 residues. Germline V CDR1 and CDR2: MNHNS, SASEGT. The CDR3 is CASSKYRGGNSPLHF. For the CDR3, the DNA is TGTGCCAGCAGCAAATACAGGGGGGGGAATTCACCCCTCCACTTT.

The chain is built from TRBV6-2 or TRBV6-3 and TRBJ1-5, with D maybe TRBD1 (6 bases). The CDR3 covers 13 residues. The germline V gene has CDR1 MNHEY and CDR2 SVGEGT. V was pared by 5 bases and J by 5 bases, with 10 bases between. CDR3 residues: CASSVDRHQPQHF. The CDR3 DNA follows: TGTGCCAGCAGTGTCGACAGGCATCAGCCCCAGCATTTT.

The rearrangement uses TRBV6-1 and TRBJ2-7; the match to TRBD1 covers 7 bases. CDR1 is MNHNS, CDR2 SASEGT, per germline. V was clipped by 3 bases and J by 5 bases; unmatched bases: 10. CDR3 length: 15 amino acids. The CDR3 DNA follows: TGTGCCAGCAGTGATTTAAGACAGGGCGTCCACGAGCAGTACTTC. The encoded protein is CASSDLRQGVHEQYF.

The sample holds a few counts of this clonotype. This chain links TRBV27 with TRBJ1-4; 9 bases are shared with TRBD1. Germline CDR1 MNHEY, CDR2 SMNVEV (reference sequence). The CDR3 has 15 amino acids. V was pared by 4 bases and J by 8 bases, with 8 bases of the junction left unmatched. The CDR3 DNA is TGTGCCAGCAGTTCTACAGGGGGCGCGCGGGAAAAACTGTTTTTT. Translated: CASSSTGGAREKLFF. Variable domain in full (rest from reference TRBV27 and TRBJ1-4): EAQVTQNPRYLITVTGKKLTVTCSQNMNHEYMSWYRQDPGLGLRQIYYSMNVEVTDKGDVPEGYKVSRKEKRNFPLILESPSPNQTSLYFCASSSTGGAREKLFFGSGTQLSVL.

This clonotype was seen a few times. This chain joins TRBV20-1 and TRBJ2-5; D remains ambiguous. CDR1 is DFQATT and CDR2 is SNEGSKA in the germline V gene (reference sequence). V dropped 3 bases and J dropped 2 bases, with 1 base sitting between them. CDR3 length: 10 residues. This CDR3 reads CSASQETQYF. DNA of the CDR3: TGCAGTGCTAGTCAAGAGACCCAGTACTTC.

Worth noting for this clonotype: This may arise from a read error, as a much more abundant clone is one base away. The gene calls are TRBV7-7 and TRBJ2-3; tentatively, D is TRBD2 (5 bases). The CDR3 sequence is 14 residues long. The V gene's germline CDR1 is SSHAT and CDR2 FNYEAQ (reference sequence). The CDR3 reads CVSSRSGSEDTQYF. The CDR3 coding sequence is TGTGTCAGCAGTCGGTCGGGGAGTGAAGATACGCAGTATTTT.

The chain has TRBV6-5 and TRBJ2-7; TRBD1 matches 9 bases. V shed 5 bases and J 2 bases; nucleotides not matched to a gene: 7. This CDR3 is 15 amino acids long. CDR1 is MNHEY, CDR2 SVGAGI, per germline. For the CDR3, the DNA is TGTGCCAGCAGTACGGGACAGGGCGACGCCTACGAGCAGTACGTC. It specifies CASSTGQGDAYEQYV.

The chain couples TRBV7-9 to TRBJ2-1; TRBD1 might be the D (6 bases). V was pared by 4 bases and J by 8 bases, with 18 bases between. Per the germline V gene, CDR1 is SEHNR and CDR2 is FQNEAQ (reference sequence). The CDR3 consists of 15 residues. In DNA form, the CDR3 reads TGTGCCAGCAGCTCTGGGGGCCATCCGGCCGATGAGCAGTTCTTC. Translation gives CASSSGGHPADEQFF.

The genes are TRBV6-5 and TRBJ2-7; D not resolved. Germline values: CDR1 MNHEY, CDR2 SVGAGI. The CDR3 is made up of 13 amino acids. The V end was cut by 4 bases, the J end by 2 bases, with 9 bases between. This CDR3 is CASSSGSTYEQYV. CDR3 DNA: TGTGCCAGCAGTTCCGGCAGCACCTACGAGCAGTACGTC.